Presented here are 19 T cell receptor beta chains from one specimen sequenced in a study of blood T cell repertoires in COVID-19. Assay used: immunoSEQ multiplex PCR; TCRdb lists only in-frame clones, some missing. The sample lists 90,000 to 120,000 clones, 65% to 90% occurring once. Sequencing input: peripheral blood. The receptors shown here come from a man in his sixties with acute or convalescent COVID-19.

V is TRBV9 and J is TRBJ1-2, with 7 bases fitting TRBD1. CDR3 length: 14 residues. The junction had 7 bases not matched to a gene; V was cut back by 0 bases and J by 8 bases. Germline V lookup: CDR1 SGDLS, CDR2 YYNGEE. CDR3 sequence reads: CASSVVGQSYGYTF. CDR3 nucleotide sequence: TGTGCCAGCAGCGTAGTGGGACAGTCTTACGGCTACACCTTC. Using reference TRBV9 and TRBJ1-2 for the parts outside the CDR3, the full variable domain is DSGVTQTPKHLITATGQRVTLRCSPRSGDLSVYWYQQSLDQGLQFLIQYYNGEERAKGNILERFSAQQFPDLHSELNLSSLELGDSALYFCASSVVGQSYGYTFGSGTRLTVV.

The CDR3 protein is CASSPSRASGTQYF. CDR3 nucleotide sequence: TGTGCCAGCAGCCCAAGCAGGGCCTCAGGTACGCAGTATTTT. V is TRBV11-3 and J is TRBJ2-3, with D perhaps TRBD1 (5 bases). Germline lookup yields CDR1 SGHNT and CDR2 YENEEA. Trimming stripped 5 bases from V and 8 bases from J, with 17 bases between. The CDR3 loop spans 14 amino acids.

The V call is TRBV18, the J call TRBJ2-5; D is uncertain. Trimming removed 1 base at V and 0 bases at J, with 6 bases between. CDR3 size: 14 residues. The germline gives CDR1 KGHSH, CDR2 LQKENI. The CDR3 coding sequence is TGTGCCAGCTCACCACAGGAGTACCAAGAGACCCAGTACTTC. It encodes CASSPQEYQETQYF.

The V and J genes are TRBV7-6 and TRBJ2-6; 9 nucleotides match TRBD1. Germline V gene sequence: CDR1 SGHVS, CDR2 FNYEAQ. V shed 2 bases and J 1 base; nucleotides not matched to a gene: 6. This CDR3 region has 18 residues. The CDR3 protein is CASSLLGQGYSGANVLTF. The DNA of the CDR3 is TGTGCCAGCAGCTTATTGGGACAGGGATATTCTGGGGCCAACGTCCTGACTTTC.

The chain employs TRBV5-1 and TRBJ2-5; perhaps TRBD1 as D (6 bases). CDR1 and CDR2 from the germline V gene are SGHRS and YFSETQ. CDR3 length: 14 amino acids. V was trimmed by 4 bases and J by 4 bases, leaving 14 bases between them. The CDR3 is CASSRGPRGETQYF. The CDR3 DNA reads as TGCGCCAGCAGCCGGGGCCCCAGGGGAGAGACCCAGTACTTC.

The CDR3 coding sequence is TGTGCCAGTAGTATGGCGGTGAGAAACACTGAAGCTTTCTTT. Amino acid sequence: CASSMAVRNTEAFF. The rearrangement joins TRBV19 to TRBJ1-1; D ambiguous. The CDR3 spans 14 residues. With 3 bases removed from V and 2 bases from J, the gap between germline ends came to 10 bases. From germline, CDR1 is LNHDA and CDR2 SQIVND (reference sequence).

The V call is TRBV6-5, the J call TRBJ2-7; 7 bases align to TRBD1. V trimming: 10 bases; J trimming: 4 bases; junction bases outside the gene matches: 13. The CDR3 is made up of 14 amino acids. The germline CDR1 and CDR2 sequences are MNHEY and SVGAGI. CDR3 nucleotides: TGTGCCACCTCCCCGCCGGGACAGCCTTACGAGCAGTACTTC. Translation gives CATSPPGQPYEQYF.

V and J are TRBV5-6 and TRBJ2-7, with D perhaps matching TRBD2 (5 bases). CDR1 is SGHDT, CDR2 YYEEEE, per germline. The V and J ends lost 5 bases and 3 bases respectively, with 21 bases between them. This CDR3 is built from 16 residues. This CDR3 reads CASSQGLGMGDYEQYF. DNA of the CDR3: TGTGCCAGCAGTCAAGGACTGGGAATGGGTGACTACGAGCAGTACTTC.

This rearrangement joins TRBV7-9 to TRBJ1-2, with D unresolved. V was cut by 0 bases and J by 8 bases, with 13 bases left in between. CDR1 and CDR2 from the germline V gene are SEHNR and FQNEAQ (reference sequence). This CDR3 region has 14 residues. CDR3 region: CASSLASEGRGYTF. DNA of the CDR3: TGTGCCAGCAGCTTAGCGTCCGAGGGTCGGGGCTACACCTTC.

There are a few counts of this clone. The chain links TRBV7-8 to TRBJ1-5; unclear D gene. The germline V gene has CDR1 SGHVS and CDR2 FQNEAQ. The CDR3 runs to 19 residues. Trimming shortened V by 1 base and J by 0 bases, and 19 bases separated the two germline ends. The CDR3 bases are TGTGCCAGCAGCTTAGTAACAGCGACTACGTATAATAGCAATCAGCCCCAGCATTTT. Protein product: CASSLVTATTYNSNQPQHF.

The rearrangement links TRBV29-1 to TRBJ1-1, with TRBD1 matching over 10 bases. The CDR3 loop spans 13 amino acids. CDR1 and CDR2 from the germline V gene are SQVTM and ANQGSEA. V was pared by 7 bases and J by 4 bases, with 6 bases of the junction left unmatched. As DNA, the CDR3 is TGCAGCGCTCCGGGACAGGGGACCACTGAAGCTTTCTTT. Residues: CSAPGQGTTEAFF.

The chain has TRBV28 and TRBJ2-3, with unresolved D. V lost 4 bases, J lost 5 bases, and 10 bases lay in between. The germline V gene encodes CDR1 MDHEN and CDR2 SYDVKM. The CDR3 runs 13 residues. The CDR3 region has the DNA TGTGCCAGCAGTTCCCTACCCCGAGATACGCAGTATTTT. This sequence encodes CASSSLPRDTQYF.

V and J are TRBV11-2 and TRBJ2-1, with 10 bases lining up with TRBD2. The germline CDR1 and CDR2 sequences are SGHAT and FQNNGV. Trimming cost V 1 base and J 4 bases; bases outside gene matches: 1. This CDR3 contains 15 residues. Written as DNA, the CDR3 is TGTGCCAGCAGCTTAGCAGCGGGAGGGTACAATGAGCAGTTCTTC. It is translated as CASSLAAGGYNEQFF.

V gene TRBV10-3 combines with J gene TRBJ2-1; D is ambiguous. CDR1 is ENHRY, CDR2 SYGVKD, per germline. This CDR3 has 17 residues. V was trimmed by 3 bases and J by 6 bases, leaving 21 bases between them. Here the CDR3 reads CAISEIYSTNPGNEQFF. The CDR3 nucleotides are TGTGCCATCAGTGAAATCTATAGTACTAATCCTGGCAATGAGCAGTTCTTC.

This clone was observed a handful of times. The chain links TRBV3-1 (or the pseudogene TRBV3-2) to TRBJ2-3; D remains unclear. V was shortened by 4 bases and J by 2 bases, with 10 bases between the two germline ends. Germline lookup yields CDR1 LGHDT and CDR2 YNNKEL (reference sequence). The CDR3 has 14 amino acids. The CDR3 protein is CASSPGPLTDTQYF. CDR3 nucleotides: TGTGCCAGCAGCCCAGGTCCTCTCACAGATACGCAGTATTTT.

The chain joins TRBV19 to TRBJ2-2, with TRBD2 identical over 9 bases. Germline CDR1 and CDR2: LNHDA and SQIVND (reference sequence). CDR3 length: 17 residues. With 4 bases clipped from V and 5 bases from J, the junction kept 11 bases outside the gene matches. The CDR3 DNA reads TGTGCCAGTAGTAAATCCCCGGGACTAGCTTTGACCGGGGAGCTGTTTTTT. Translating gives CASSKSPGLALTGELFF.

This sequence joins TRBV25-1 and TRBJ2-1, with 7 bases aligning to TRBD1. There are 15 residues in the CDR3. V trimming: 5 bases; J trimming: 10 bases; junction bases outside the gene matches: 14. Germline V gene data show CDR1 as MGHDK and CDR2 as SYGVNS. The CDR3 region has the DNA TGTGCCAGCAGTAGCCCCGGGACAGCTATGGTAGAGCAGTTCTTC. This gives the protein CASSSPGTAMVEQFF.

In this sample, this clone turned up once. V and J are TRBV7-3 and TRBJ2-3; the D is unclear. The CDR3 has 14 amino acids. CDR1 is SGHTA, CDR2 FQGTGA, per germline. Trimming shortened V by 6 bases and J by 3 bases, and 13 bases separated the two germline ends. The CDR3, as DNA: TGTGCCAGCAGTACCGGAGACGCGACAGATACGCAGTATTTT. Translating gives CASSTGDATDTQYF.

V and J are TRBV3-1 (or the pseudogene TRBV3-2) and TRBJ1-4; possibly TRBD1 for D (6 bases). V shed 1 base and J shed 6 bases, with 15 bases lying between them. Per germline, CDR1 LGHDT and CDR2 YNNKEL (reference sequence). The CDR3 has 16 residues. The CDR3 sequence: CASSQGARTEYEKLFF. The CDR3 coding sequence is TGTGCCAGCAGCCAAGGAGCTCGGACAGAGTATGAAAAACTGTTTTTT.